The 20 T cell receptor beta chains given below trace back to one sample, sequenced in a study of CD8+ T cells in alopecia areata. Sequencing used cDNA as its template, made by extracting RNA and reverse transcribing it. The protocol was immunoSEQ multiplex PCR, while the TCRdb copy is restricted to in-frame clones and leaves out a portion. The table has 100,000 to 150,000 clones, around 50% seen once. Input material: NKG2D-low CD8+ T cells sorted from blood. These receptors were obtained from a human donor with alopecia areata.

The V gene is TRBV28, the J gene TRBJ2-7; TRBD1 agrees at 8 bases. The CDR3 loop spans 15 amino acids. With V trimmed by 4 bases and J by 3 bases, 8 bases remained unmatched. Germline CDR1 is MDHEN and CDR2 is SYDVKM. Here the CDR3 reads CASSSIRQGIYEQYF. The CDR3 DNA is TGTGCCAGCAGTTCCATCCGACAGGGGATCTACGAGCAGTACTTC.

J is TRBJ2-7 and V is TRBV29-1; 7 nucleotides line up with TRBD2. The length of the CDR3 is 12 residues. Germline V gene data show CDR1 as SQVTM and CDR2 as ANQGSEA. The V segment lost 5 bases and the J segment 1 base; nucleotides outside the gene matches: 2. DNA of the CDR3: TGCAGCGTTCTAGCGGAATCCTACGAGCAGTACTTC. Protein product: CSVLAESYEQYF.

This chain uses TRBV2 with TRBJ2-7; D uncertain. CDR1 and CDR2 from the germline V gene are SNHLY and FYNNEI. V was clipped by 7 bases and J by 7 bases, with 8 bases between them. The CDR3 spans 10 residues. The CDR3 DNA is TGTGCCAGCAATGGGTTTGAGCAGTACTTC. As protein: CASNGFEQYF.

This chain joins TRBV5-1 and TRBJ2-5; the D gene could be TRBD1 or TRBD2 (6 bases each). Germline V gene lookup returns CDR1 SGHRS and CDR2 YFSETQ. The CDR3 is 14 amino acids. V gave up 2 bases and J gave up 5 bases, with 13 bases separating them. The CDR3 DNA is TGCGCCAGCAGCTTCCGGGGGCCGGGGGAGACCCAGTACTTC. Protein sequence: CASSFRGPGETQYF. The full variable domain, with the rest looked up from reference TRBV5-1 and TRBJ2-5, is KAGVTQTPRYLIKTRGQQVTLSCSPISGHRSVSWYQQTPGQGLQFLFEYFSETQRNKGNFPGRFSGRQFSNSRSEMNVSTLELGDSALYLCASSFRGPGETQYFGPGTRLLVL.

CDR3 DNA: TGTGCCTGGAGTTGGCAAGAAGGCGAGCAGTACTTC. Protein product: CAWSWQEGEQYF. This chain joins TRBV30 and TRBJ2-7; no clear D gene. CDR1 and CDR2 from the germline V gene are GTSNPN and SVGIG (reference sequence). The CDR3 consists of 12 residues. Trimming cost V 2 bases and J 6 bases, with 11 bases left between them.

The CDR3 nucleotides read TGCAGCGTTTTTCTGACAGGAGTCTACGAGCAGTACTTC. This translates into CSVFLTGVYEQYF. The V call is TRBV29-1, the J call TRBJ2-7; perhaps TRBD1 as D (6 bases). The CDR3 is 13 residues long. The V end was cut by 5 bases, the J end by 3 bases, with 14 bases between. CDR1 and CDR2 from the germline V gene are SQVTM and ANQGSEA.

V and J are TRBV29-1 and TRBJ1-1; D is uncertain. The CDR3 has 14 residues. Trimming stripped 2 bases from V and 4 bases from J, with 14 bases between. The germline V gene encodes CDR1 SQVTM and CDR2 ANQGSEA. The CDR3 nucleotides read TGCAGCGTTGAATTAGGATCCGGAAGCACTGAAGCTTTCTTT. As protein: CSVELGSGSTEAFF.

The chain uses TRBV29-1 and TRBJ1-2; possible D gene TRBD1, 5 bases. V shed 7 bases and J shed 2 bases, with 23 bases lying between them. The length of the CDR3 is 16 residues. The germline V gene encodes CDR1 SQVTM and CDR2 ANQGSEA. The CDR3 reads CSAFPALGARNYGYTF. In nucleotides, the CDR3 is TGCAGCGCCTTTCCAGCTCTCGGGGCGAGGAACTATGGCTACACCTTC.

The V call is TRBV27, the J call TRBJ2-3; TRBD1 agrees at 7 bases. Trimming cost V 3 bases and J 4 bases; bases outside gene matches: 1. There are 13 residues in the CDR3. Germline V CDR1 and CDR2: MNHEY, SMNVEV (reference sequence). The CDR3 sequence is CASSFTGADTQYF. In DNA, the CDR3 is TGTGCCAGCAGTTTTACAGGGGCAGATACGCAGTATTTT.

V usage is TRBV29-1 and J usage is TRBJ2-2, with D unresolved. V was cut by 7 bases and J by 7 bases, with 10 bases left in between. The CDR3 consists of 11 residues. In germline, CDR1 is SQVTM, CDR2 ANQGSEA. CDR3 in amino acids: CSADESGELFF. The CDR3 DNA follows: TGCAGCGCCGACGAAAGCGGGGAGCTGTTTTTT.

The table lists this clone with a few counts. The J gene is TRBJ1-5, the V gene TRBV9, with D possibly matching TRBD1 (5 bases). The V end lost 0 bases, the J end lost 9 bases, and 7 bases lay between the germline ends. Germline V gene data show CDR1 as SGDLS and CDR2 as YYNGEE. The CDR3 is 12 amino acids. This CDR3 reads CASSVGQGPQHF. Written as DNA, the CDR3 is TGTGCCAGCAGCGTAGGCCAGGGGCCCCAGCATTTT.

This clone was seen more than once but under ten times. V usage is TRBV23-1 and J usage is TRBJ2-5; tentative D call: TRBD1 (6 bases). TRBV23-1 is recorded as an ORF, its role being uncertain. The CDR3 covers 11 residues. V dropped 6 bases and J dropped 4 bases, with 6 bases sitting between them. This chain's CDR3 is CASRGGETQYF. As DNA, the CDR3 is TGCGCCAGCAGAGGGGGAGAGACCCAGTACTTC.

The rearrangement joins TRBV2 to TRBJ1-4, with 7 positions matching TRBD1. The CDR3 spans 14 residues. V was pared by 8 bases and J by 7 bases, with 10 bases of the junction left unmatched. Germline CDR1 is SNHLY and CDR2 is FYNNEI. DNA of the CDR3: TGTGCCAGCTTCGGTACAGGGGATGCTGAAAAACTGTTTTTT. It translates to CASFGTGDAEKLFF.

V is TRBV30 and J is TRBJ2-1, with a tentative D call TRBD1 (5 bases). The CDR3 is made up of 15 amino acids. Germline CDR1 is GTSNPN and CDR2 is SVGIG (reference sequence). Trimming removed 2 bases at V and 2 bases at J, with 13 bases between. The CDR3 loop is CAWSLGAGTYNEQFF. CDR3 in DNA: TGTGCCTGGAGTTTAGGGGCAGGGACCTACAATGAGCAGTTCTTC.

The rearrangement links TRBV30 to TRBJ2-3, with D unresolved. The CDR3 runs 13 residues. V was cut by 2 bases and J by 2 bases, with 8 bases left in between. The germline gives CDR1 GTSNPN, CDR2 SVGIG (reference sequence). Here the CDR3 reads CAWSLGITDTQYF. CDR3 sequence (DNA): TGTGCCTGGAGTCTGGGGATCACAGATACGCAGTATTTT.

This clone showed up just a few times. Other nucleotide sequences from this sample produce the same CDR3. The chain employs TRBV29-1 and TRBJ2-1; unclear D gene. Germline loops: CDR1 SQVTM, CDR2 ANQGSEA. V shed 4 bases and J shed 7 bases, with 5 bases lying between them. The CDR3 covers 10 residues. CDR3 loop: CSVVGNEQFF. In DNA form, the CDR3 reads TGCAGCGTTGTGGGGAATGAGCAGTTCTTC.

The CDR3 loop is CAWGLAGGIGHEQYF. The DNA for the CDR3 is TGTGCCTGGGGACTAGCGGGAGGTATCGGCCACGAGCAGTACTTC. The chain uses TRBV30 and TRBJ2-7, with 14 positions matching TRBD2. CDR3 length equals 15 residues. The germline CDR1 and CDR2 sequences are GTSNPN and SVGIG (reference sequence). Trimming cost V 5 bases and J 5 bases; bases outside gene matches: 8.

This clone showed up just a few times. The chain uses TRBV29-1 and TRBJ1-1; D gene ambiguous. V was clipped by 2 bases and J by 1 base, with 8 bases between them. The CDR3 extends over 13 amino acids. Looked up from germline, CDR1 is SQVTM and CDR2 is ANQGSEA. The CDR3 region is CSVELDRNTEAFF. Written as DNA, the CDR3 is TGCAGCGTTGAACTGGACCGGAACACTGAAGCTTTCTTT.

The chain carries TRBV29-1 and TRBJ2-7; a weak D match, TRBD1 (6 bases). The germline CDR1 and CDR2 sequences are SQVTM and ANQGSEA. V dropped 6 bases and J dropped 0 bases, with 15 bases sitting between them. The CDR3 totals 14 residues. CDR3 coding DNA: TGCAGCGTGACAGGACATGCCAGCTCCTACGAGCAGTACTTC. Translated, it gives CSVTGHASSYEQYF.

The chain uses TRBV29-1 and TRBJ2-7; the match to TRBD1 covers 8 bases. In germline, CDR1 is SQVTM, CDR2 ANQGSEA. Trimming cost V 5 bases and J 3 bases; bases outside gene matches: 3. The CDR3 covers 12 residues. CDR3 sequence: CSVTTGDYEQYF. CDR3 in DNA: TGCAGCGTTACGACAGGGGACTACGAGCAGTACTTC.